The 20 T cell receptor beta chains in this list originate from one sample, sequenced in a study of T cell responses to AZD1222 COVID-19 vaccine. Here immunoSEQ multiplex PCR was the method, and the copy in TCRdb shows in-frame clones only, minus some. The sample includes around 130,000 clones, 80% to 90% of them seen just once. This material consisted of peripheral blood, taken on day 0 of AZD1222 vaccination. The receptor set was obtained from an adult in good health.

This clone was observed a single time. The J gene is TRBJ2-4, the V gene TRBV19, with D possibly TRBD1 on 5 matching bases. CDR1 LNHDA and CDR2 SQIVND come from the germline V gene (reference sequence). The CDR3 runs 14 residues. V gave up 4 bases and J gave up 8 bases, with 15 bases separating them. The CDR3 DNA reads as TGTGCCAGTAGTACATGGGCAGGGAACGACATTCAGTACTTC. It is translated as CASSTWAGNDIQYF.

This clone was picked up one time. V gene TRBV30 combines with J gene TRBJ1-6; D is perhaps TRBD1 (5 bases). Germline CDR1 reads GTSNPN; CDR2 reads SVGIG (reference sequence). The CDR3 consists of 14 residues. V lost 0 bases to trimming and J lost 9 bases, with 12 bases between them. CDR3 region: CAWSVRQGGSPLHF. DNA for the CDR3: TGTGCCTGGAGTGTAAGGCAGGGTGGTTCACCCCTCCACTTT.

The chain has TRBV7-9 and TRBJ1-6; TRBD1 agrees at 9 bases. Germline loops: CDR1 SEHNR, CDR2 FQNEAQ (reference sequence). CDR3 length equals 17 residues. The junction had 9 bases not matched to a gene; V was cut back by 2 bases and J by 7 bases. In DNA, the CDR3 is TGTGCCAGCAGCTTACCCCCGGGACAGGGTGAGAATTCACCCCTCCACTTT. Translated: CASSLPPGQGENSPLHF.

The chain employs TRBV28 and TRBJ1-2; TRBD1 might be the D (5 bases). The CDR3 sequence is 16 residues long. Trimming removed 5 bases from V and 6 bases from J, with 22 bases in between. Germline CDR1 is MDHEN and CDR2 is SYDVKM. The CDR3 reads CASSLSGATSNNGYTF. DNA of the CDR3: TGTGCCAGCAGTCTTTCCGGGGCTACCTCAAACAATGGCTACACCTTC.

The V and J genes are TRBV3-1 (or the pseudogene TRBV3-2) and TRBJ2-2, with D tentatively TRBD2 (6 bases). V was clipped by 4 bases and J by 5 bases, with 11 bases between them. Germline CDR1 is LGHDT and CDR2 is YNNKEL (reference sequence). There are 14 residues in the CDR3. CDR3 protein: CASSRTEGTGELFF. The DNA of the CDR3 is TGTGCCAGCAGCCGAACGGAGGGGACCGGGGAGCTGTTTTTT.

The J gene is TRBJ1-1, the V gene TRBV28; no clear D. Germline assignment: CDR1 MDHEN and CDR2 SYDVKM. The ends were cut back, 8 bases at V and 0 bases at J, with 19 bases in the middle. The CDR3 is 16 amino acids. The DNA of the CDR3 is TGTGCCAGCCGAATACGATATGCAGCGGTGAACACTGAAGCTTTCTTT. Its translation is CASRIRYAAVNTEAFF.

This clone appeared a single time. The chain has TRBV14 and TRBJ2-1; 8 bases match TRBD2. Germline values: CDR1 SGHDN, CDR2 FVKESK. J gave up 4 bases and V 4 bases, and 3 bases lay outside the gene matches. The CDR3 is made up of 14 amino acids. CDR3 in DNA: TGTGCCAGCAGCCCCAGCGGGAGTTACAATGAGCAGTTCTTC. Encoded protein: CASSPSGSYNEQFF.

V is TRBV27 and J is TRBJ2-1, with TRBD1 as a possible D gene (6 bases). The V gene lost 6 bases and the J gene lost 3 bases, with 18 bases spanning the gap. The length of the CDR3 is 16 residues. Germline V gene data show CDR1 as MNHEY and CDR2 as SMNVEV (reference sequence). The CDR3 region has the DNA TGTGCCAGCAGCAATAACCGGGACAACCTCTACAATGAGCAGTTCTTC. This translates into CASSNNRDNLYNEQFF.

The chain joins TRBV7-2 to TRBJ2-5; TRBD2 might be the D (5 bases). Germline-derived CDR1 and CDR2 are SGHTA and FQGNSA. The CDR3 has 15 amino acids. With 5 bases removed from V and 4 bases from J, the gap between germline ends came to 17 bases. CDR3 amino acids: CASSPQVGETETQYF. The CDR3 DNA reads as TGTGCCAGCAGCCCCCAGGTGGGAGAAACAGAGACCCAGTACTTC.

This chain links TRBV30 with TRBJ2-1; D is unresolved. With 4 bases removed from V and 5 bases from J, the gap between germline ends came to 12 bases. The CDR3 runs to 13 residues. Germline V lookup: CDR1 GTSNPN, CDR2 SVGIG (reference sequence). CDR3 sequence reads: CAWNSVVNNEQFF. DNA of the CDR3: TGTGCCTGGAACTCCGTTGTAAACAATGAGCAGTTCTTC.

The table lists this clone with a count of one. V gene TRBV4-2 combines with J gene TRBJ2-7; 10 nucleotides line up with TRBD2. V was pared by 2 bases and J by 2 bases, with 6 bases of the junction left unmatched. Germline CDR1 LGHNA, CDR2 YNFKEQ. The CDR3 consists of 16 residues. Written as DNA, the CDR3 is TGTGCCAGCAGCCAACCTCAGCGGGAGGGAACCTACGAGCAGTACTTC. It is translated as CASSQPQREGTYEQYF.

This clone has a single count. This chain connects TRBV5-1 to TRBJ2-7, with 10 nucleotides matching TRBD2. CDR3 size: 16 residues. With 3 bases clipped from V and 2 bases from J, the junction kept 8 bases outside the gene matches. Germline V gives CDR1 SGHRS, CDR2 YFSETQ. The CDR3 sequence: CASSSRTSGMTYEQYF. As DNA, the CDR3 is TGCGCCAGCAGCTCCCGGACTAGCGGAATGACCTACGAGCAGTACTTC.

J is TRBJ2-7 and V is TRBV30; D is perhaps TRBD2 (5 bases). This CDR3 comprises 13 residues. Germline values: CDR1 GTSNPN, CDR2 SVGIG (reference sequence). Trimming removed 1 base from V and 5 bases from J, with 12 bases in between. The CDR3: CAWSGTPRNEQYF. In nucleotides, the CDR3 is TGTGCCTGGAGTGGGACTCCAAGAAACGAGCAGTACTTC.

The CDR3 reads CASSQEGEAFF. DNA of the CDR3: TGTGCCAGCAGCCAAGAGGGGGAAGCTTTCTTT. The J gene is TRBJ1-1, the V gene TRBV14, with unresolved D. The CDR3 is 11 residues long. Trimming took 0 bases from V and 8 from J, leaving 4 bases between them. Germline values: CDR1 SGHDN, CDR2 FVKESK.

The CDR3 is CASSVGELSTDTQYF. CDR3 nucleotide sequence: TGTGCCAGCAGCGTAGGAGAACTTAGCACAGATACGCAGTATTTT. The chain is built from TRBV9 and TRBJ2-3; D is undetermined. The CDR3 covers 15 residues. Germline-derived CDR1 and CDR2 are SGDLS and YYNGEE. Deletions cut 0 bases from V and 0 bases from J, with 8 bases between.

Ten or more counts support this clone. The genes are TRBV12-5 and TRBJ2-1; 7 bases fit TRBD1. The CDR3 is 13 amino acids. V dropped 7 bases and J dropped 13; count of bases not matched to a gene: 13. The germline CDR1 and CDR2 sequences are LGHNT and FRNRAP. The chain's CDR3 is CASVSGDTGAQFF. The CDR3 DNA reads TGTGCTAGTGTCTCCGGGGACACAGGGGCACAGTTCTTC.

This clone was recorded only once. CDR3 residues: CASSQEKVLAEKTDTQYF. CDR3 nucleotides: TGCGCCAGCAGCCAAGAGAAGGTTCTGGCGGAAAAAACAGATACGCAGTATTTT. The chain has TRBV4-3 and TRBJ2-3; no reliable D call. The CDR3 runs 18 residues. Trimming took 0 bases from V and 3 from J, leaving 19 bases between them. CDR1 and CDR2 (germline): LGHNA, YSLEER.

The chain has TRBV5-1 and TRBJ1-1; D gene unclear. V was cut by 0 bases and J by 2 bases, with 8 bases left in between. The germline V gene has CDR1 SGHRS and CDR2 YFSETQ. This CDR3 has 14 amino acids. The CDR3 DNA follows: TGCGCCAGCAGCTTGGCGACGTCTAACACTGAAGCTTTCTTT. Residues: CASSLATSNTEAFF.

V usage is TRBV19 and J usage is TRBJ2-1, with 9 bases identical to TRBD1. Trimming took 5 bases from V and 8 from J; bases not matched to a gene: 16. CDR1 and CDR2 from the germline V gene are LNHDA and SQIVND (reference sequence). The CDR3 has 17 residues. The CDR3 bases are TGTGCCAGTAGTCAACTACTCCCGGGACAGGGAATAGATGAGCAGTTCTTC. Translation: CASSQLLPGQGIDEQFF.

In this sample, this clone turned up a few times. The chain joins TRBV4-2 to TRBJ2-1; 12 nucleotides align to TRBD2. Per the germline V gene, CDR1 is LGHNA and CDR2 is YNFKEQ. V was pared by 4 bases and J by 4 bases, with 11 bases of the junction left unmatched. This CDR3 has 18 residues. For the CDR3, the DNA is TGTGCCAGCAGCCGTACCCGACTAGCGGGAGAAGGATACAATGAGCAGTTCTTC. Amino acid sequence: CASSRTRLAGEGYNEQFF.